Listed below are T cell receptor beta chains from one sample, sequenced in a study of blood T cell repertoires in COVID-19. Measured with immunoSEQ multiplex PCR; TCRdb has only the in-frame clones, and not every one. The repertoire includes approximately 200,000 clones, 80% to 90% of them detected once, and 5.5% to 8% sits in the top ten. The sample taken for sequencing was peripheral blood. Receptors were obtained from a man in his fifties or sixties who had recovered from COVID-19. CDR3s include the opening cysteine and the closing phenylalanine or tryptophan. A D gene is named only where the DNA matches it firmly. The listing skips clone size in some rows; elsewhere it reads once, few, many or a size class.

v_gene: TRBV21-1
abundance: once
d_gene: NA
j_gene: TRBJ2-7
CDR3aa: CASSFTTGYEQYF
CDR3nt: TGTGCCAGCAGTTTCACCACGGGTTACGAGCAGTACTTC

v_gene: TRBV5-1
abundance: once
d_gene: TRBD2
j_gene: TRBJ2-1
CDR3aa: CASSLSRTSASSYNEQFF
CDR3nt: TGCGCCAGCAGCTTATCCAGGACTAGCGCTAGCTCCTACAATGAGCAGTTCTTC

v_gene: TRBV30
abundance: NA
d_gene: NA
j_gene: TRBJ1-2
CDR3aa: CAWKQGWGYTF
CDR3nt: TGTGCCTGGAAACAGGGTTGGGGCTACACCTTC

v_gene: TRBV5-8
abundance: NA
d_gene: TRBD2
j_gene: TRBJ2-5
CDR3aa: CASSLGLAASFAQETQYF
CDR3nt: TGTGCCAGCAGCTTAGGACTAGCGGCATCTTTCGCACAAGAGACCCAGTACTTC

v_gene: TRBV5-4
abundance: once
d_gene: NA
j_gene: TRBJ1-2
CDR3aa: CASSFRSISNYGYTF
CDR3nt: TGTGCCAGCAGCTTTAGATCTATTTCCAACTATGGCTACACCTTC

v_gene: TRBV10-2
abundance: once
d_gene: TRBD1
j_gene: TRBJ2-3
CDR3aa: CASTLGQGATDTQYF
CDR3nt: TGCGCCAGCACCCTGGGACAGGGGGCAACAGATACGCAGTATTTT

v_gene: TRBV12-5
abundance: NA
d_gene: NA
j_gene: TRBJ1-1
CDR3aa: CASGLVSGQGAFF
CDR3nt: TGTGCTAGTGGTTTGGTATCTGGGCAGGGAGCTTTCTTT

v_gene: TRBV5-1
abundance: once
d_gene: NA
j_gene: TRBJ2-7
CDR3aa: CASSLAGFEQYF
CDR3nt: TGCGCCAGCAGCTTGGCAGGGTTCGAGCAGTACTTC

v_gene: TRBV19
abundance: NA
d_gene: TRBD1
j_gene: TRBJ1-5
CDR3aa: CASSIGGTVNQPQHF
CDR3nt: TGTGCCAGTAGTATAGGGGGGACAGTTAATCAGCCCCAGCATTTT

v_gene: TRBV6-5
abundance: NA
d_gene: NA
j_gene: TRBJ1-2
CDR3aa: CASSSSGANYGYTF
CDR3nt: NA

v_gene: TRBV2
abundance: NA
d_gene: TRBD2
j_gene: TRBJ2-3
CDR3aa: CASSSTGGGTDTQYF
CDR3nt: TGTGCCAGCAGTTCCACGGGGGGTGGCACAGATACGCAGTATTTT

v_gene: TRBV5-4
abundance: once
d_gene: NA
j_gene: TRBJ1-2
CDR3aa: CASSHWRRQGDGYTF
CDR3nt: TGTGCCAGCAGCCATTGGCGGCGGCAGGGTGATGGCTACACCTTC

v_gene: TRBV11-2
abundance: NA
d_gene: NA
j_gene: TRBJ2-3
CDR3aa: CASSASHSVLF
CDR3nt: TGTGCCAGCAGCGCAAGCCACTCCGTCCTGTTT

v_gene: TRBV2
abundance: NA
d_gene: TRBD1
j_gene: TRBJ1-6
CDR3aa: CASNFGQGYNSPLHF
CDR3nt: TGTGCCAGCAACTTTGGACAGGGGTACAATTCACCCCTCCACTTT

v_gene: TRBV6-1
abundance: once
d_gene: NA
j_gene: TRBJ2-3
CDR3aa: CASMVSSTDTQYF
CDR3nt: TGTGCCAGCATGGTCAGTAGCACAGATACGCAGTATTTT

v_gene: TRBV28
abundance: NA
d_gene: NA
j_gene: TRBJ1-5
CDR3aa: CASSSRTTQGGVGQPQHF
CDR3nt: TGTGCCAGCAGCTCGAGAACTACACAGGGAGGGGTGGGTCAGCCCCAGCATTTT

v_gene: TRBV4-3
abundance: NA
d_gene: TRBD1
j_gene: TRBJ2-7
CDR3aa: CASSQDLRQGVSWAYEQYF
CDR3nt: TGCGCCAGCAGCCAAGATCTGAGGCAGGGGGTCTCCTGGGCCTACGAGCAGTACTTC

v_gene: TRBV7-3
abundance: NA
d_gene: TRBD1
j_gene: TRBJ1-1
CDR3aa: CASSSQGLKAFF
CDR3nt: TGTGCCAGCAGCTCACAGGGGTTGAAAGCTTTCTTT

v_gene: TRBV19
abundance: NA
d_gene: NA
j_gene: TRBJ2-3
CDR3aa: CASRRERTTDTQYF
CDR3nt: TGTGCCAGTAGGAGGGAGAGGACCACAGATACGCAGTATTTT

v_gene: TRBV30
abundance: NA
d_gene: TRBD1
j_gene: TRBJ1-1
CDR3aa: CAWSVQGDTEAFF
CDR3nt: TGTGCCTGGAGTGTACAGGGGGACACTGAAGCTTTCTTT

v_gene: TRBV2
abundance: NA
d_gene: NA
j_gene: TRBJ1-5
CDR3aa: CASSERDMRLNQPQHF
CDR3nt: TGTGCCAGCAGTGAAAGGGACATGAGGTTAAATCAGCCCCAGCATTTT

v_gene: TRBV9
abundance: NA
d_gene: TRBD2
j_gene: TRBJ2-5
CDR3aa: CASSEGAGVGQETQYF
CDR3nt: TGTGCCAGCAGCGAGGGAGCGGGAGTAGGGCAAGAGACCCAGTACTTC

v_gene: TRBV9
abundance: NA
d_gene: NA
j_gene: TRBJ1-2
CDR3aa: CASREGGEGHYGYTF
CDR3nt: TGTGCCAGCAGGGAGGGCGGGGAAGGGCACTATGGCTACACCTTC

v_gene: TRBV3-1/TRBV3-2
abundance: NA
d_gene: TRBD2
j_gene: TRBJ2-3
CDR3aa: CASSRLAGGSTDTQYF
CDR3nt: TGTGCCAGCAGCCGACTAGCGGGGGGGAGCACAGATACGCAGTATTTT

v_gene: TRBV11-1
abundance: NA
d_gene: NA
j_gene: TRBJ1-1
CDR3aa: CASSFGGTIGNTEAFF
CDR3nt: TGTGCCAGCAGCTTTGGAGGGACCATCGGGAACACTGAAGCTTTCTTT

v_gene: TRBV11-1
abundance: NA
d_gene: NA
j_gene: TRBJ2-7
CDR3aa: CASSLEGLPYEQYF
CDR3nt: TGTGCCAGCAGCTTAGAGGGGTTGCCTTACGAGCAGTACTTC

v_gene: TRBV4-2
abundance: NA
d_gene: TRBD2
j_gene: TRBJ2-1
CDR3aa: CASSQVSGRAEMQFF
CDR3nt: TGTGCCAGCAGCCAAGTTAGCGGGAGGGCCGAAATGCAGTTCTTC

v_gene: TRBV3-1/TRBV3-2
abundance: once
d_gene: TRBD1
j_gene: TRBJ1-6
CDR3aa: CASSQGSRTGSLHF
CDR3nt: TGTGCCAGCAGCCAGGGATCCAGGACAGGGTCCCTCCACTTT

v_gene: TRBV5-6
abundance: NA
d_gene: TRBD2
j_gene: TRBJ2-3
CDR3aa: CASSLGLAGTDTQYF
CDR3nt: TGTGCCAGCAGCTTGGGACTAGCGGGGACAGATACGCAGTATTTT

v_gene: TRBV7-2
abundance: NA
d_gene: NA
j_gene: TRBJ1-5
CDR3aa: CASSPQGTVGQPQHF
CDR3nt: TGTGCCAGCAGCCCACAGGGAACGGTAGGCCAGCCCCAGCATTTT

v_gene: TRBV28
abundance: NA
d_gene: TRBD2
j_gene: TRBJ2-1
CDR3aa: CASSFTSGSVSYNEQFF
CDR3nt: TGTGCCAGCAGTTTCACTAGCGGCTCCGTCTCCTACAATGAGCAGTTCTTC

v_gene: TRBV4-2
abundance: NA
d_gene: TRBD2
j_gene: TRBJ2-1
CDR3aa: CASSQGTSPNEQFF
CDR3nt: TGTGCCAGCAGCCAAGGGACTAGCCCCAATGAGCAGTTCTTC

v_gene: TRBV7-2
abundance: once
d_gene: TRBD2
j_gene: TRBJ2-1
CDR3aa: CASSLNGGAQNEQFF
CDR3nt: TGTGCCAGCAGCTTAAACGGGGGGGCCCAGAATGAGCAGTTCTTC

v_gene: TRBV5-1
abundance: NA
d_gene: TRBD2
j_gene: TRBJ2-5
CDR3aa: CASSSSGGGARETQYF
CDR3nt: TGCGCCAGCAGCTCCAGTGGCGGGGGGGCAAGAGAGACCCAGTACTTC

v_gene: TRBV11-2
abundance: NA
d_gene: NA
j_gene: TRBJ1-1
CDR3aa: CASSSMINTEAFF
CDR3nt: TGTGCCAGCAGCTCTATGATTAACACTGAAGCTTTCTTT

v_gene: TRBV12-3/TRBV12-4
abundance: NA
d_gene: NA
j_gene: TRBJ1-1
CDR3aa: CASSRNGETEAFF
CDR3nt: TGTGCCAGCAGTCGAAACGGGGAAACTGAAGCTTTCTTT

v_gene: TRBV4-1
abundance: NA
d_gene: NA
j_gene: TRBJ2-1
CDR3aa: CASSQDGPRRYNEQFF
CDR3nt: TGCGCCAGCAGCCAAGATGGCCCTAGGAGATACAATGAGCAGTTCTTC

v_gene: TRBV10-1
abundance: NA
d_gene: NA
j_gene: TRBJ1-1
CDR3aa: CASSGPPEWRAFF
CDR3nt: TGCGCCAGCAGTGGACCCCCTGAGTGGCGGGCTTTCTTT

v_gene: TRBV20-1
abundance: NA
d_gene: TRBD2
j_gene: TRBJ2-3
CDR3aa: CSASSLAGATDTQYF
CDR3nt: TGCAGTGCTAGTTCCCTAGCGGGAGCCACAGATACGCAGTATTTT

v_gene: TRBV6-2/TRBV6-3
abundance: NA
d_gene: NA
j_gene: TRBJ1-2
CDR3aa: CASSPQGDYGYTF
CDR3nt: TGTGCCAGCAGTCCACAGGGCGACTATGGCTACACCTTC

v_gene: TRBV7-3
abundance: NA
d_gene: TRBD2
j_gene: TRBJ2-7
CDR3aa: CASSLELAGATRYEQYF
CDR3nt: TGTGCCAGCAGCTTAGAACTAGCGGGTGCCACTCGCTACGAGCAGTACTTC

v_gene: TRBV5-1
abundance: NA
d_gene: TRBD1
j_gene: TRBJ1-3
CDR3aa: CASSSGQGFSGNTIYF
CDR3nt: TGCGCCAGCAGCTCGGGACAGGGGTTCTCTGGAAACACCATATATTTT

v_gene: TRBV6-4
abundance: few
d_gene: NA
j_gene: TRBJ2-2
CDR3aa: CASSGDSTGELFF
CDR3nt: TGTGCCAGCAGTGGCGACAGCACCGGGGAGCTGTTTTTT

v_gene: TRBV10-1
abundance: NA
d_gene: NA
j_gene: TRBJ2-1
CDR3aa: CASSPGTGTNEQFF
CDR3nt: TGCGCCAGCAGTCCCGGGACTGGCACAAATGAGCAGTTCTTC

v_gene: TRBV11-3
abundance: NA
d_gene: NA
j_gene: TRBJ2-6
CDR3aa: CASSPNRGAGANVLTF
CDR3nt: TGTGCCAGCAGCCCTAACCGGGGTGCTGGGGCCAACGTCCTGACTTTC

v_gene: TRBV3-1/TRBV3-2
abundance: NA
d_gene: NA
j_gene: TRBJ2-7
CDR3aa: CASSQVSQGGHQYF
CDR3nt: TGTGCCAGCAGCCAAGTCTCCCAGGGGGGCCATCAGTACTTC

v_gene: TRBV9
abundance: NA
d_gene: NA
j_gene: TRBJ2-5
CDR3aa: CASSVGAQETQYF
CDR3nt: TGTGCCAGCAGCGTAGGGGCCCAAGAGACCCAGTACTTC

v_gene: TRBV28
abundance: NA
d_gene: NA
j_gene: TRBJ1-2
CDR3aa: CASSETGIYGYTF
CDR3nt: TGTGCCAGCAGCGAGACGGGGATCTATGGCTACACCTTC

v_gene: TRBV7-3
abundance: NA
d_gene: NA
j_gene: TRBJ2-7
CDR3aa: CASSLKDTGQYF
CDR3nt: TGTGCCAGCAGCTTAAAAGACACTGGGCAGTACTTC

v_gene: TRBV5-8
abundance: NA
d_gene: NA
j_gene: TRBJ2-2
CDR3aa: CASSFGQSLGGELFF
CDR3nt: TGTGCCAGCAGCTTCGGACAGAGCTTGGGCGGGGAGCTGTTTTTT

v_gene: TRBV6-1
abundance: NA
d_gene: NA
j_gene: TRBJ2-7
CDR3aa: CASSEPGTGRVHEQYF
CDR3nt: TGTGCCAGCAGTGAACCAGGAACAGGGAGAGTTCACGAGCAGTACTTC

v_gene: TRBV5-4
abundance: NA
d_gene: TRBD1
j_gene: TRBJ2-1
CDR3aa: CASSQPTGGFSYNEQFF
CDR3nt: TGTGCCAGCAGCCAACCGACAGGGGGCTTCTCCTACAATGAGCAGTTCTTC

v_gene: TRBV29-1
abundance: few
d_gene: NA
j_gene: TRBJ1-2
CDR3aa: CSVEAGGRNYGYTF
CDR3nt: TGCAGCGTTGAAGCGGGGGGGCGTAACTATGGCTACACCTTC

v_gene: TRBV28
abundance: NA
d_gene: NA
j_gene: TRBJ2-7
CDR3aa: CASSLTSSYEQYF
CDR3nt: TGTGCCAGCAGTTTGACAAGCTCCTACGAGCAGTACTTC